A selection of T cell receptor beta chains follows, all from one sample in a study of cytomegalovirus exposure and HLA in healthy donors. Libraries were prepared by immunoSEQ multiplex PCR; TCRdb keeps only in-frame clonotypes and omits some of them. This table holds approximately 110,000 clones, roughly 68% found once. Sequencing was carried out using PBMCs. The receptors derive from a woman younger than 45 in good health and CMV-seronegative. The CDR3 runs from the conserved cysteine through the conserved F or W. D genes are given only for firm matches. Rows may omit the clone size; those that give it use once, few, many or a size class.

>16|TRBJ1-5|TRBV2|.|TRBD1
TGTGCCAGCAGTATACCGGGACAGGGGGCAGATCAGCCCCAGCATTTT
CASSIPGQGADQPQHF
>13|TRBJ1-2|TRBV29-1|.|TRBD1
TGCAGCGTTGAACCTGACAGGGACTATGGCTACACCTTC
CSVEPDRDYGYTF
>16|TRBJ2-2|TRBV9|once|TRBD1
TGTGCCAGCAGCGCCCACGGGACAGGGGGCACCGGGGAGCTGTTTTTT
CASSAHGTGGTGELFF
>16|TRBJ2-1|TRBV6-5|.|TRBD2
TGTGCCAGCAGTTCAAGAGGGCTAGCGGGGAACAATGAGCAGTTCTTC
CASSSRGLAGNNEQFF
>15|TRBJ1-2|TRBV14|few|TRBD1
TGTGCCAGCAGCCAACTCCGGGACAGTTTTCGAGGCTACACCTTC
CASSQLRDSFRGYTF
>15|TRBJ1-5|TRBV6-5|.|.
TGTGCCAGCAGAACCACACAGGATAGCAATCAGCCCCAGCATTTT
CASRTTQDSNQPQHF
>13|TRBJ1-1|TRBV19|.|.
TGTGCCAGTAATTGGGGGCGGAACACTGAAGCTTTCTTT
CASNWGRNTEAFF
>14|TRBJ2-5|TRBV29-1|.|.
TGCAGCGTTGAAGATGCGGGACGTTTAGAGACCCAGTACTTC
CSVEDAGRLETQYF
>13|TRBJ2-5|TRBV9|.|.
TGTGCCAGCTCAGGAGGGGGCGAAGAGACCCAGTACTTC
CASSGGGEETQYF
>13|TRBJ1-1|TRBV6-1|.|.
TGTGCCAGCAGCCTGACAGGGAACACTGAAGCTTTCTTT
CASSLTGNTEAFF
>16|TRBJ2-7|TRBV9|.|.
TGTGCCAGCAGCGTAGCGGTGGGGCCAATCCCCTACGAGCAGTACTTC
CASSVAVGPIPYEQYF
>15|TRBJ1-1|TRBV6-1|.|TRBD1
TGTGCCAGCAGTGAATCTGGGACAGGGTGGACTGAAGCTTTCTTT
CASSESGTGWTEAFF
>14|TRBJ2-7|TRBV6-1|.|.
TGTGCCAGCAGTGCCTCCACAGGGTACTACGAGCAGTACTTC
CASSASTGYYEQYF
>15|TRBJ1-3|TRBV4-2|once|.
TGTGCCAGCAGCCAATCAGAAGGGGGTGGAAACACCATATATTTT
CASSQSEGGGNTIYF
>12|TRBJ2-7|TRBV29-1|.|.
TGCAGCGTTGTTGAGGATGACTACGAGCAGTACTTC
CSVVEDDYEQYF
>14|TRBJ1-1|TRBV4-3|few|TRBD1
TGCGCCAGCAGACACCGGGACAGGGACACTGAAGCTTTCTTT
CASRHRDRDTEAFF
>15|TRBJ2-3|TRBV29-1|.|.
TGCAGCGTTTTGCGGGGACGAGCGTACACAGATACGCAGTATTTT
CSVLRGRAYTDTQYF
>15|TRBJ2-7|TRBV7-9|.|.
TGTGCCAGCAGCCCTAGACAGGTTCGCTCCTACGAGCAGTACTTC
CASSPRQVRSYEQYF
>13|TRBJ2-5|TRBV19|.|TRBD1
TGTGCCAGTAGTGCTCAGGGGGAAGAGACCCAGTACTTC
CASSAQGEETQYF
>12|TRBJ2-5|TRBV11-2|.|.
TGTGCCAGCAGCTTACAGGGGGAGACCCAGTACTTC
CASSLQGETQYF
>13|TRBJ2-7|TRBV18|.|TRBD1
TGTGCCAGCTGGGACAGCGAAGACTACGAGCAGTACTTC
CASWDSEDYEQYF
>15|TRBJ1-1|TRBV6-1|.|TRBD1
TGTGCCAGCAGTCCCCCCCGGACAGGAAACACTGAAGCTTTCTTT
CASSPPRTGNTEAFF
>13|TRBJ1-4|TRBV5-5|.|TRBD1
TGTGCCAGCAGCCATTCAGGGGGGGAAAAACTGTTTTTT
CASSHSGGEKLFF